This T cell receptor beta chain stems from a study of lymphopenia after photon versus proton radiotherapy. The ends lost 5 bases at V and 4 bases at J; junction bases unmatched: 7. The CDR3 is made up of 15 amino acids. The germline V gene encodes CDR1 SGHTA and CDR2 FQGNSA. As regards this clone: The antigen is not known.

Sequenced by immunoSEQ multiplex PCR; TCRdb stores in-frame clones only, minus some. The table lists tens of thousands of clones, about 86% of them singletons. Whole-study findings and limits: Photon-treated patients lost naive T cells and TCR diversity; proton-treated stayed stable. Post-nadir TCR diversity decline inversely tracked overall survival among those who died. Survival link was tested only in deceased patients; proton benefit remains a possibility. Post-nadir diversity loss with photons came from oligoclonal expansion, particularly CD8+ Temra cells.

The chain employs TRBV7-2 and TRBJ1-1; 10 nucleotides match TRBD1. The starting material was peripheral blood, obtained from a patient treated with photon-based radiotherapy. The TCR sequence derives from a man between 35 and 55 years old with gastric cancer. CDR3 nucleotides: TGTGCCAGCAGCCCACGGACAGGGGGATTCACTGAAGCTTTCTTT. Translation: CASSPRTGGFTEAFF.